Each of the 30 T cell receptor beta chains below was sequenced from the same sample in a study of T cells in Graves' hyperthyroidism and ophthalmopathy. Amplification yielded TCR beta CDR3 regions, with RNA transcripts as the source. TCR CDR3 underwent first-round RT-PCR with the HTBI primer set. TCRdb called the multiplex PCR reads again in MiXCR, with one record for every CDR3 protein. Of approximately 530,000 distinct CDR3 sequences in the sample, 15% to 20% were seen once. The sample comprised blood. The receptors originated from a man in his forties with Graves' ophthalmopathy.

Remarks on this clonotype: A much larger clone lies one base from this, so it may be a read error. This chain links TRBV27 with TRBJ1-1; D unresolved. Germline V gene lookup returns CDR1 MNHEY and CDR2 SMNVEV (reference sequence). Trimming took off 1 base at V and 4 bases at J, with 7 bases between the two ends. The CDR3 contains 13 residues. The CDR3 is CASSLLMSTEAFF. CDR3 bases: TGTGCCAGCAGTTTATTAATGAGCACTGAAGCTTTCTTT.

CDR3 protein: CASSPTGRSGNTIYF. The CDR3 DNA is TGTGCCAGCAGCCCAACAGGTCGCTCTGGAAACACCATATATTTT. The rearrangement joins TRBV11-2 to TRBJ1-3, with TRBD1 as a possible D gene (5 bases). This CDR3 region has 15 residues. Germline values: CDR1 SGHAT, CDR2 FQNNGV. The V gene lost 5 bases and the J gene lost 0 bases, with 11 bases spanning the gap.

This clonotype was recorded a few times. This rearrangement joins TRBV5-1 to TRBJ2-3, with 12 bases that match TRBD2. With V trimmed by 5 bases and J by 3 bases, 7 bases remained unmatched. Germline CDR1 and CDR2: SGHRS and YFSETQ. The CDR3 runs 16 residues. The CDR3 DNA reads as TGCGCCAGCAGATCCGGGACTAGCGGGCTGACAGATACGCAGTATTTT. Amino acids: CASRSGTSGLTDTQYF.

In its sample, this clonotype was seen a few times. This chain joins TRBV28 and TRBJ1-6; TRBD1 is a possible D gene (5 bases). Germline V lookup: CDR1 MDHEN, CDR2 SYDVKM. V shed 7 bases and J shed 0 bases, with 13 bases lying between them. The CDR3 is 16 amino acids. CDR3 DNA sequence: TGTGCCAGCACCCCCTCAGGGAGCTCCTATAATTCACCCCTCCACTTT. Translating gives CASTPSGSSYNSPLHF.

A few counts support this clonotype. This may come from a read error, since a much larger clone is one base off. The chain couples TRBV29-1 to TRBJ2-7, with D tentatively TRBD2 (7 bases). CDR3 length: 16 amino acids. Germline CDR1 is SQVTM and CDR2 is ANQGSEA. Trimming pared 2 bases from V and 2 bases from J, leaving 19 bases between. The CDR3, as DNA: TGCAGCGTTGAACTCCCGGGGGCTAGCGGCCCCTACGAGCAGTACTTC. Its protein product is CSVELPGASGPYEQYF.

This clonotype was seen more than once but under ten times. The genes are TRBV5-8 and TRBJ2-5; 12 bases agree with TRBD2. The CDR3 runs to 16 residues. The V and J ends lost 3 bases and 6 bases, in that order; junction bases with no gene match: 9. Germline values: CDR1 SGHTS, CDR2 YDEGEE. CDR3 sequence reads: CASSWSLAGGLKTQYF. CDR3 in DNA: TGTGCCAGCAGCTGGAGTCTAGCGGGGGGGCTCAAGACCCAGTACTTC.

Ten or more counts support this clonotype. V and J are TRBV7-6 and TRBJ2-3, with a tentative D call TRBD1 (5 bases). Per germline, CDR1 SGHVS and CDR2 FNYEAQ. This CDR3 has 15 residues. V gave up 5 bases and J gave up 0 bases, with 12 bases separating them. Here the CDR3 reads CASSARQSSTDTQYF. The DNA for the CDR3 is TGTGCCAGCAGCGCTCGACAGTCTAGCACAGATACGCAGTATTTT.

This clonotype occurred many times. The CDR3 region is CASSYRGGNTIYF. As DNA, the CDR3 is TGTGCCAGCAGCTACAGGGGTGGAAACACCATATATTTT. The chain links TRBV12-3 or TRBV12-4 to TRBJ1-3; 7 bases are a match to TRBD1. The CDR3 covers 13 residues. Trimming cost V 6 bases and J 3 bases; bases outside gene matches: 2.

Regarding this clonotype: A read error may produce the germline difference seen at one junction end. The chain links TRBV6-1 to TRBJ1-3, with D perhaps matching TRBD1 (5 bases). The CDR3 has 16 residues. CDR1 and CDR2 from the germline V gene are MNHNS and SASEGT. The CDR3 DNA follows: TGTGCCAGCAGTGGAACAGGCGCCTCTATCAGAAACGCCATATATTTT. Amino acids: CASSGTGASIRNAIYF.

This clonotype was seen a handful of times. This sequence joins TRBV20-1 and TRBJ2-7, with 10 bases aligning to TRBD1. The germline V gene has CDR1 DFQATT and CDR2 SNEGSKA (reference sequence). The V gene end was trimmed by 3 bases and the J gene end by 3 bases; junction bases not matched to a gene: 5. The CDR3 loop spans 14 amino acids. The CDR3 nucleotides are TGCAGTGCTAGGGGGGACAGGGGCCACTACGAGCAGTACTTC. Amino acid sequence: CSARGDRGHYEQYF.

To note about this clonotype: A clone one base away is much larger, so this may be a read error. CDR3 region: CASMRHLQETRYF. The CDR3, as DNA: TGTGCCAGCATGAGACACCTCCAAGAGACCCGGTACTTC. The rearrangement joins TRBV13 to TRBJ2-5; D is unresolved. The germline V gene has CDR1 PRHDT and CDR2 FYEKMQ (reference sequence). The CDR3 totals 13 residues.

Many counts were recorded for this clonotype. This chain connects TRBV9 to TRBJ2-3; no firm D call. V lost 0 bases, J lost 6 bases, and 17 bases lay in between. This CDR3 contains 16 residues. Germline V gene lookup returns CDR1 SGDLS and CDR2 YYNGEE. The CDR3 protein is CASSVAVLSDADTQYF. The CDR3 nucleotides read TGTGCCAGCAGCGTAGCAGTCCTCTCTGATGCGGATACGCAGTATTTT.

This chain connects TRBV7-2 to TRBJ1-1; 7 bases are shared with TRBD1. The CDR3 is made up of 14 amino acids. V dropped 5 bases and J dropped 4; count of bases not matched to a gene: 7. The V gene's germline CDR1 is SGHTA and CDR2 FQGNSA. DNA for the CDR3: TGTGCCAGCAGCGCACAGGGGCAAGGCACTGAAGCTTTCTTT. Protein: CASSAQGQGTEAFF.

This clonotype occurred many times. The gene calls are TRBV28 and TRBJ2-1; TRBD2 is a possible D gene (6 bases). The CDR3 totals 15 residues. Trimming left V 7 bases short and J 2 bases short, with 15 bases between. CDR1 and CDR2 from the germline V gene are MDHEN and SYDVKM. The CDR3 sequence is CASTAPGLTYNEQFF. The CDR3 DNA reads as TGTGCCAGCACCGCCCCGGGACTGACCTACAATGAGCAGTTCTTC.

The V call is TRBV28, the J call TRBJ2-4; a possible D gene is TRBD1 (6 bases). Germline CDR1 and CDR2: MDHEN and SYDVKM. There are 18 residues in the CDR3. V shed 6 bases and J shed 0 bases, with 21 bases lying between them. The CDR3 nucleotides are TGTGCCAGCAGCCTGCCGTCAGGACAGCCTCTAGCCAAAAACATTCAGTACTTC. Encoded protein: CASSLPSGQPLAKNIQYF.

This clonotype was observed a few times. V and J are TRBV11-2 and TRBJ2-7; tentative D call: TRBD2 (5 bases). Germline CDR1 and CDR2: SGHAT and FQNNGV. With 5 bases removed from V and 6 bases from J, the gap between germline ends came to 14 bases. CDR3 length: 13 amino acids. The CDR3 loop is CASSTVLGGEQYF. The DNA for the CDR3 is TGTGCCAGCAGCACCGTACTAGGCGGCGAGCAGTACTTC.

The V gene is TRBV18, the J gene TRBJ2-2; 9 nucleotides match TRBD1. Germline CDR1 reads KGHSH; CDR2 reads LQKENI. The CDR3 is 16 amino acids. V lost 1 base, J lost 4 bases, and 4 bases stayed unmatched. The CDR3 loop reads CASSPRGQGTTGELFF. The CDR3 DNA is TGTGCCAGCTCACCACGCGGACAGGGGACCACCGGGGAGCTGTTTTTT.

In this sample, this clonotype turned up a few times. The chain has TRBV6-1 and TRBJ1-2, with TRBD1 identical over 7 bases. The CDR3 is 14 residues long. Germline trimming cut 6 bases from V and 4 bases from J; bases unmatched to any gene: 8. Germline-derived CDR1 and CDR2 are MNHNS and SASEGT. CDR3 sequence: CASRKQGYLYGYTF. The CDR3 region has the DNA TGTGCCAGCAGGAAACAGGGGTACCTCTATGGCTACACCTTC.

The table lists this clonotype with many counts. This rearrangement joins TRBV20-1 to TRBJ2-7; no clear D gene. Germline assignment: CDR1 DFQATT and CDR2 SNEGSKA (reference sequence). Trimming took 2 bases from V and 3 from J, leaving 14 bases between them. The CDR3 has 14 amino acids. In DNA form, the CDR3 reads TGCAGTGCTAGAACCCCCCAGGCAGTCTACGAGCAGTACTTC. This encodes CSARTPQAVYEQYF.

This clonotype was seen a few times. V gene TRBV4-1 combines with J gene TRBJ2-5; TRBD2 aligns across 9 bases. J gave up 4 bases and V 0 bases, and 3 bases lay outside the gene matches. The CDR3 runs to 15 residues. Germline CDR1 and CDR2: MGHRA and YSYEKL. CDR3 protein: CASSQERGGRETQYF. As DNA, the CDR3 is TGCGCCAGCAGCCAAGAGCGGGGGGGCCGAGAGACCCAGTACTTC.

This clonotype was observed a few times. The V gene is TRBV12-3 or TRBV12-4, the J gene TRBJ1-5, with TRBD1 matching 8 bases. V trimming: 6 bases; J trimming: 2 bases; junction bases outside the gene matches: 3. The CDR3 loop spans 14 amino acids. CDR3 protein: CASRAGGGNQPQHF. The CDR3, as DNA: TGTGCCAGCAGGGCAGGGGGCGGCAATCAGCCCCAGCATTTT.

In DNA form, the CDR3 reads TGTGCCAGCAGTGAACACGCGCGGGGGGGGTCCGGGGAGCTGTTTTTT. It encodes CASSEHARGGSGELFF. V usage is TRBV6-1 and J usage is TRBJ2-2, with 9 bases matching TRBD2. The CDR3 consists of 16 residues. Germline assignment: CDR1 MNHNS and CDR2 SASEGT. The V segment lost 2 bases and the J segment 6 bases; nucleotides outside the gene matches: 7.

The chain joins TRBV9 to TRBJ2-7, with 7 positions matching TRBD1. CDR3 length: 15 residues. Trimming removed 2 bases from V and 2 bases from J; junction bases left unmatched: 7. Germline-derived CDR1 and CDR2 are SGDLS and YYNGEE. The CDR3 nucleotides read TGTGCCAGCAGCGTTGGGACAGCCTATACCTACGAGCAGTACTTC. Translation: CASSVGTAYTYEQYF.

This clonotype has just a few counts. The V gene is TRBV7-9, the J gene TRBJ2-7, with D tentatively TRBD2 (5 bases). CDR1 is SEHNR and CDR2 is FQNEAQ in the germline V gene (reference sequence). This CDR3 region has 13 residues. Trimming removed 1 base from V and 5 bases from J, with 9 bases in between. The CDR3 DNA is TGTGCCAGCAGCTTAGTAGACGGGAACGAGCAGTACTTC. Residues: CASSLVDGNEQYF.

This clonotype was picked up many times. The rearrangement links TRBV7-9 to TRBJ2-2, with 7 nucleotides matching TRBD1. Germline V gene sequence: CDR1 SEHNR, CDR2 FQNEAQ (reference sequence). The CDR3 loop spans 16 amino acids. V was pared by 4 bases and J by 7 bases, with 12 bases of the junction left unmatched. DNA for the CDR3: TGTGCCAGCAGCTCCGGACAGGCCCCTCGGCACGGGGAGCTGTTTTTT. This sequence encodes CASSSGQAPRHGELFF.

This chain uses TRBV12-3 or TRBV12-4 with TRBJ2-2; D gene uncertain. The CDR3 extends over 14 amino acids. V lost 5 bases to trimming and J lost 5 bases, with 12 bases between them. The CDR3 DNA sequence: TGTGCCAGCAGTCAACTCGAGGCGACCGGGGAGCTGTTTTTT. Its protein product is CASSQLEATGELFF.

There are many counts of this clonotype. The chain joins TRBV12-3 or TRBV12-4 to TRBJ2-7; D remains unclear. The ends were cut back, 3 bases at V and 4 bases at J, with 10 bases in the middle. CDR3 size: 13 residues. The CDR3 is CASSFRFPYEQYF. CDR3 nucleotide sequence: TGTGCCAGCAGTTTTAGGTTCCCTTACGAGCAGTACTTC.

This chain links TRBV9 with TRBJ2-3, with D maybe TRBD1 (6 bases). CDR3 length equals 16 residues. CDR1 and CDR2 (germline): SGDLS, YYNGEE. The ends were cut back, 0 bases at V and 3 bases at J, with 14 bases in the middle. CDR3 in amino acids: CASSVEQGRGTDTQYF. In nucleotides, the CDR3 is TGTGCCAGCAGCGTAGAACAGGGAAGGGGGACAGATACGCAGTATTTT. Complete variable domain (other parts from reference TRBV9 and TRBJ2-3): DSGVTQTPKHLITATGQRVTLRCSPRSGDLSVYWYQQSLDQGLQFLIQYYNGEERAKGNILERFSAQQFPDLHSELNLSSLELGDSALYFCASSVEQGRGTDTQYFGPGTRLTVL.

CDR3 sequence (DNA): TGCGCCAGCAGCAAGCAGACAGGGGATAATGAAAAACTGTTTTTT. It is translated as CASSKQTGDNEKLFF. This chain joins TRBV5-1 and TRBJ1-4; TRBD1 agrees at 8 bases. V lost 4 bases, J lost 4 bases, and 6 bases stayed unmatched. The CDR3 has 15 residues. Per germline, CDR1 SGHRS and CDR2 YFSETQ.

V gene TRBV30 combines with J gene TRBJ1-6, with D unclear. CDR3 length: 14 amino acids. Germline V gene sequence: CDR1 GTSNPN, CDR2 SVGIG (reference sequence). V lost 0 bases and J 7 bases, leaving 10 bases between the germline ends. This CDR3 is CAWSVRASNSPLHF. The CDR3, as DNA: TGTGCCTGGAGTGTGAGAGCCTCCAATTCACCCCTCCACTTT.